One T cell receptor (beta chain) is described in this entry. The use of a sample-barcoded 5' primer and a J-beta primer mix characterized a second PCR of about 6 to 12 cycles. A single record per CDR3 protein comes from TCRdb applying MiXCR to the 5' RACE reads. The table lists roughly 680,000 distinct CDR3 sequences, roughly 49% of them singletons. This sample was taken from a study of blood T cells in healthy people across ages. This CDR3 spans 12 amino acids. The germline V and J ends were trimmed by 6 bases and 0 bases, with 3 bases remaining between them. Germline lookup yields CDR1 SNHLY and CDR2 FYNNEI.

This receptor was taken from a woman in her sixties or seventies in good health. The sequenced sample consisted of blood. The genes are TRBV2 and TRBJ2-4, with D hard to call. CDR3 sequence: CASSGAKNIQYF. CDR3 nucleotide sequence: TGTGCCAGCAGCGGAGCCAAAAACATTCAGTACTTC.